This T cell receptor (beta chain) was sequenced during a study of cytomegalovirus exposure and HLA in healthy donors. Study-level results: Reports described diagnosis of cytomegalovirus status by the classifier as highly specific and sensitive. Indistinguishable V segments, including TRBV6-2 and TRBV6-3, were excluded. An analysis that came later showed most CMV-associated TCR beta chains appearing HLA-restricted.

In germline, CDR1 is SEHNR, CDR2 FQNEAQ (reference sequence). The CDR3 totals 16 residues. V lost 3 bases to trimming and J lost 4 bases; unmatched junction nucleotides: 0. A multiplex PCR was run with 60 Vbeta primers and 13 Jbeta primers. Repertoires were generated with immunoSEQ multiplex PCR, while TCRdb's copy carries only in-frame clones and drops some. This table holds over 100,000 clones, 82% found once. To note about this clone: What it binds is not known.

This TCR was sampled from a woman between 45 and 60 years old in good health and CMV-seropositive. The sample taken for sequencing was PBMCs. The V call is TRBV7-9, the J call TRBJ2-1, with 16 bases identical to TRBD2. CDR3 in amino acids: CASSLGLAGGYNEQFF. In DNA form, the CDR3 reads TGTGCCAGCAGCTTGGGACTAGCGGGAGGGTACAATGAGCAGTTCTTC.